These T cell receptor beta chains were read from a single sample in a study of cytomegalovirus exposure and HLA in healthy donors. Sequenced by immunoSEQ multiplex PCR; TCRdb stores in-frame clones only, minus some. Among 110,000 to 150,000 clones listed, approximately 78% were seen once. Sequencing used PBMCs. All receptors derive from a female donor in good health and CMV-seronegative. CDR3s include the opening cysteine and the closing phenylalanine or tryptophan. D genes are given only for firm matches.

v_gene	j_gene	d_gene	CDR3nt	CDR3aa
TRBV10-2	TRBJ2-2	.	TGCGCCAGCAGACAACTAGGGATGAACACCGGGGAGCTGTTTTTT	CASRQLGMNTGELFF
TRBV19	TRBJ2-6	.	TGTGCCACGCAGGGTCTTCCTGGGGCCAACGTCCTGACTTTC	CATQGLPGANVLTF
TRBV7-2	TRBJ1-2	.	TGTGCCAGCAGCTTAAACTTCGGGTTCTATGGCTACACCTTC	CASSLNFGFYGYTF
TRBV7-9	TRBJ1-2	TRBD1	TGTTCCAGCAGCTTCCCGCGACAGGGAGTGGACTATGGCTACACCTTC	CSSSFPRQGVDYGYTF
TRBV18	TRBJ1-2	.	TGTGCCAGCTCACCGACTCACAAGACAGAGAACTATGGCTACACCTTC	CASSPTHKTENYGYTF
TRBV2	TRBJ2-1	TRBD2	TGTGCCAGCAGAACTAGCGGGAGTAAGAAGCATGAGCAGTTCTTC	CASRTSGSKKHEQFF
TRBV5-1	TRBJ1-2	.	TGCGCCAGCAGCTTGGAGCCTTCCTACTATGGCTACACCTTC	CASSLEPSYYGYTF
TRBV7-3	TRBJ2-1	TRBD2	TGTGCCAGCAGCCCTAGCGGCTCCTACAATGAGCAGTTCTTC	CASSPSGSYNEQFF
TRBV19	TRBJ2-3	TRBD1	TGTGCCAGTAGTACCGAGACAGGGAGATATGATACGCAGTATTTT	CASSTETGRYDTQYF
TRBV7-9	TRBJ1-2	TRBD1	TGTTCCAGCAGCTTACGGGAGGGGGCGGTCGGCTATGGCTACACCTTC	CSSSLREGAVGYGYTF
TRBV19	TRBJ1-4	TRBD1	TGTGCCAGTAGTCGGTCCGGGACAGGGGACGAAAAACTGTTTTTT	CASSRSGTGDEKLFF
TRBV19	TRBJ1-1	.	TGTGCCAGCCGTTCACGACAGATGAACACTGAAGCTTTCTTT	CASRSRQMNTEAFF
TRBV14	TRBJ2-2	TRBD1	TGTGCCAGCAGCCAAACGACAGGGCTGTTCACCGGGGAGCTGTTTTTT	CASSQTTGLFTGELFF
TRBV28	TRBJ1-2	.	TGTGCCAGCAGGACGGGGGGTTCGAAAGGCTACACCTTC	CASRTGGSKGYTF
TRBV29-1	TRBJ1-1	TRBD1	TGCAGCGTTGAGACAGGGGTGGCTGAAGCTTTCTTT	CSVETGVAEAFF
TRBV4-2	TRBJ1-6	TRBD1	TGTGCCAGCAGCCGAGGACAGGGCGCAGTAATGGATTCACCCCTCCACTTT	CASSRGQGAVMDSPLHF
TRBV7-9	TRBJ2-1	.	TGTGCCAGCAGCTCCGGGACAAGCTCCTACAATGAGCAGTTCTTC	CASSSGTSSYNEQFF
TRBV27	TRBJ2-7	.	TGTGCCAGCAGTTTAGGAGGTTGGGACTACGAGCAGTACTTC	CASSLGGWDYEQYF
TRBV6-1	TRBJ1-4	.	TGTGCCAGCAGAAGTTTATCGGGGGAAAAACTGTTTTTT	CASRSLSGEKLFF
TRBV2	TRBJ2-1	.	TGTGCCAGCACGAATGCGGGGTACAATGAGCAGTTCTTC	CASTNAGYNEQFF
TRBV29-1	TRBJ2-7	TRBD1	TGCAGCGCCCAGGGGGCATGGGAGCAGTACTTC	CSAQGAWEQYF
TRBV30	TRBJ2-2	TRBD1	TGTGCCTGGAATCGACAGGGCGCCGGGGAGCTGTTTTTT	CAWNRQGAGELFF
TRBV7-2	TRBJ1-1	TRBD1	TGTGCCAGCAGCTTTAGGGGACAGGGAGTAATTAGCACTGAAGCTTTCTTT	CASSFRGQGVISTEAFF
TRBV6-1	TRBJ1-5	TRBD1	TGTGCCAGCAGGGGGACAGGTCGCAATCAGCCCCAGCATTTT	CASRGTGRNQPQHF
TRBV5-5	TRBJ2-2	.	TGTGCCAGCAGCTTGATGGCGGTTTCAGCGAACACCGGGGAGCTGTTTTTT	CASSLMAVSANTGELFF
TRBV5-1	TRBJ1-2	TRBD1	TGCGCCAGCAGCTCCTCCGGGACAGTCTATGGCTACCCCTTC	CASSSSGTVYGYPF